The 23 T cell receptor beta chains in this list originate from one sample, sequenced in a study of technical replicates of blood from a handful of donors. TCRdb's copy holds only in-frame clones and misses some; the assay was immunoSEQ multiplex PCR. The repertoire holds about 90,000 clones, with under 95% as singletons. The sequencing input was T cells isolated from PBMCs. The receptor source for this set is a human donor in good health.

The V and J genes are TRBV5-4 and TRBJ2-7; D is uncertain. The CDR3 contains 14 residues. Trimming stripped 0 bases from V and 0 bases from J, with 7 bases between. Germline CDR1 SGHNT, CDR2 YYREEE (reference sequence). The CDR3, as DNA: TGTGCCAGCAGCTTGGACTTTAGCTCCTACGAGCAGTACTTC. It encodes CASSLDFSSYEQYF.

This clone was counted once. This chain joins TRBV28 and TRBJ2-1, with 11 bases matching TRBD1. Germline loops: CDR1 MDHEN, CDR2 SYDVKM. With 3 bases clipped from V and 7 bases from J, the junction kept 5 bases outside the gene matches. The CDR3 sequence is 15 residues long. The CDR3 DNA reads TGTGCCAGCAGTTTCTTGGGACAGGGGGTAAATGAGCAGTTCTTC. This gives the protein CASSFLGQGVNEQFF.

The chain combines TRBV11-3 with TRBJ2-1, with D possibly TRBD2 on 6 matching bases. The CDR3 contains 16 residues. The germline V gene encodes CDR1 SGHNT and CDR2 YENEEA. The germline V and J ends were trimmed by 1 base and 7 bases, with 17 bases remaining between them. Here the CDR3 DNA reads TGTGCCAGCAGCTTAGCCAACTACTACGGGACTAATGAGCAGTTCTTC. Amino acid sequence: CASSLANYYGTNEQFF.

This rearrangement joins TRBV5-8 to TRBJ1-2; D ambiguous. The CDR3 covers 12 residues. V lost 2 bases to trimming and J lost 8 bases, with 10 bases between them. Looked up from germline, CDR1 is SGHTS and CDR2 is YDEGEE. In DNA form, the CDR3 reads TGTGCCAGCAGCTTTGGGTTAGCGGGCTACACCTTC. This codes for CASSFGLAGYTF.

The gene calls are TRBV13 and TRBJ2-1; 11 nucleotides line up with TRBD2. The length of the CDR3 is 18 residues. CDR1 is PRHDT and CDR2 is FYEKMQ in the germline V gene (reference sequence). V dropped 5 bases and J dropped 12; count of bases not matched to a gene: 21. The CDR3 reads CASSINRLAGGPTYGQFF. CDR3 bases: TGTGCCAGCAGCATAAACCGGTTAGCGGGAGGGCCAACGTATGGGCAGTTCTTC.

J is TRBJ1-1 and V is TRBV6-1, with D maybe TRBD1 (6 bases). Trimming left V 4 bases short and J 6 bases short, with 15 bases between. Germline values: CDR1 MNHNS, CDR2 SASEGT. The CDR3 runs 14 residues. In DNA form, the CDR3 reads TGTGCCAGCAGTGGCGGACAGTTAAACCCTGAAGCTTTCTTT. Protein: CASSGGQLNPEAFF.

V usage is TRBV7-8 and J usage is TRBJ1-5; D remains ambiguous. The CDR3 has 15 amino acids. V lost 0 bases and J 2 bases, leaving 8 bases between the germline ends. The germline gives CDR1 SGHVS, CDR2 FQNEAQ. For the CDR3, the DNA is TGTGCCAGCAGCTTAGCCGGAGATGGCAATCAGCCCCAGCATTTT. This gives the protein CASSLAGDGNQPQHF.

The chain carries TRBV15 and TRBJ2-1; 11 nucleotides align to TRBD2. CDR3 length equals 14 residues. The J segment lost 4 bases and the V segment lost 5 bases, leaving 1 base of the junction unmatched. Germline loops: CDR1 LNHNV, CDR2 YYDKDF (reference sequence). The CDR3 bases are TGTGCCACCAGCCTAGCGGGAGGTTACAATGAGCAGTTCTTC. Protein sequence: CATSLAGGYNEQFF.

The J gene is TRBJ2-1, the V gene TRBV5-4, with D possibly TRBD2 on 5 matching bases. Trimming left V 7 bases short and J 0 bases short, with 23 bases between. Germline lookup yields CDR1 SGHNT and CDR2 YYREEE (reference sequence). The length of the CDR3 is 18 residues. The CDR3 DNA reads as TGTGCCAGCGGATCCGGGATCCCGCCTCCTAGCTCCTACAATGAGCAGTTCTTC. Its protein product is CASGSGIPPPSSYNEQFF.

The CDR3 is CASSSVRTQDYEQYF. The CDR3 DNA reads TGTGCCAGCAGCTCCGTGCGGACTCAAGACTACGAGCAGTACTTC. The chain carries TRBV27 and TRBJ2-7; D is possibly TRBD2 (5 bases). V dropped 6 bases and J dropped 3 bases, with 18 bases sitting between them. The CDR3 contains 15 residues. CDR1 is MNHEY, CDR2 SMNVEV, per germline (reference sequence).

J is TRBJ1-1 and V is TRBV28, with 9 bases lining up with TRBD1. Germline CDR1 is MDHEN and CDR2 is SYDVKM. The CDR3 sequence is 16 residues long. The V gene end was trimmed by 5 bases and the J gene end by 2 bases; junction bases not matched to a gene: 9. CDR3: CASSKWGTGRNTEAFF. The CDR3 DNA sequence: TGTGCCAGCAGTAAATGGGGGACAGGGCGAAACACTGAAGCTTTCTTT.

The chain uses TRBV25-1 and TRBJ2-7; 9 bases align to TRBD2. After removal of 3 bases from V and 3 bases from J, the junction contained 12 bases not matched to a gene. CDR1 is MGHDK and CDR2 is SYGVNS in the germline V gene. The CDR3 totals 17 residues. The CDR3 is CASSDASGIGGDYEQYF. The CDR3 nucleotides are TGTGCCAGCAGTGACGCTAGCGGGATTGGTGGAGACTACGAGCAGTACTTC.

The chain couples TRBV4-2 to TRBJ2-5; weak D call: TRBD1 (5 bases). The CDR3 runs to 15 residues. V lost 0 bases and J lost 4, with 12 bases in between. Germline-derived CDR1 and CDR2 are LGHNA and YNFKEQ. CDR3 in DNA: TGTGCCAGCAGCCAAGAAGGCAGGGTCCCAGAGACCCAGTACTTC. Protein sequence: CASSQEGRVPETQYF.

The chain uses TRBV29-1 and TRBJ2-3; 7 bases align to TRBD1. The CDR3 extends over 15 amino acids. Germline V lookup: CDR1 SQVTM, CDR2 ANQGSEA. J gave up 2 bases and V 4 bases, and 9 bases lay outside the gene matches. Here the CDR3 reads CSVAKPGQNTDTQYF. The CDR3 DNA is TGCAGCGTTGCAAAACCGGGACAGAACACAGATACGCAGTATTTT.

This clone turned up a few times. The chain couples TRBV19 to TRBJ1-5; D is possibly TRBD1 (5 bases). Trimming removed 4 bases from V and 3 bases from J, with 13 bases in between. CDR1 is LNHDA, CDR2 SQIVND, per germline (reference sequence). This CDR3 contains 15 residues. Written as DNA, the CDR3 is TGTGCCAGTAGTAGCCCCGGGACTTCCAATCAGCCCCAGCATTTT. Its protein is CASSSPGTSNQPQHF.

This chain links TRBV28 with TRBJ2-2; 9 nucleotides match TRBD1. Germline V CDR1 and CDR2: MDHEN, SYDVKM. The CDR3 is made up of 14 amino acids. With 3 bases clipped from V and 6 bases from J, the junction kept 2 bases outside the gene matches. The CDR3 nucleotides are TGTGCCAGCAGTTTGACAGGGGGGGCCGGGGAGCTGTTTTTT. As protein: CASSLTGGAGELFF.

CDR3: CAISAGTVTYEQYF. The CDR3 nucleotides are TGTGCCATCAGTGCCGGGACTGTCACCTACGAGCAGTACTTC. V and J are TRBV10-3 and TRBJ2-7; the D gene is possibly TRBD2 (6 bases). Trimming left V 4 bases short and J 2 bases short, with 12 bases between. Germline CDR1 and CDR2: ENHRY and SYGVKD. The CDR3 has 14 residues.

The chain uses TRBV30 and TRBJ2-5; maybe TRBD2 (5 bases). This CDR3 region has 14 residues. Trimming took off 0 bases at V and 3 bases at J, with 11 bases between the two ends. The germline V gene encodes CDR1 GTSNPN and CDR2 SVGIG (reference sequence). DNA for the CDR3: TGTGCCTGGAGTGTGGAGAGGGTGGAAGAGACCCAGTACTTC. Translated, it gives CAWSVERVEETQYF.

The chain joins TRBV6-5 to TRBJ1-2; TRBD1 is a possible D gene (6 bases). Between the trimmed V and J ends, which lost 0 bases and 3 bases, there was a span of 8 bases. Germline V CDR1 and CDR2: MNHEY, SVGAGI. The CDR3 sequence is 14 residues long. The CDR3 region has the DNA TGTGCCAGCAGTTACTCGACAGGCTACTATGGCTACACCTTC. Its translation: CASSYSTGYYGYTF.

The rearrangement joins TRBV13 to TRBJ2-7, with D perhaps TRBD2 (5 bases). Trimming shortened V by 5 bases and J by 4 bases, and 27 bases separated the two germline ends. Germline V gene sequence: CDR1 PRHDT, CDR2 FYEKMQ (reference sequence). This CDR3 is 18 amino acids long. CDR3 sequence (DNA): TGTGCCAGCAGCCAGACCCCCGGAGGTAGCCCCAGTTTATACGAGCAGTACTTC. This translates into CASSQTPGGSPSLYEQYF.

This clone has only a few counts. The rearrangement links TRBV10-1 to TRBJ2-7; unclear D gene. This CDR3 has 12 residues. Trimming cost V 2 bases and J 3 bases, with 5 bases left between them. Looked up from germline, CDR1 is WNHNN and CDR2 is SYGVQD (reference sequence). This CDR3 reads CASSETVYEQYF. The CDR3 DNA sequence: TGCGCCAGCAGTGAGACAGTCTACGAGCAGTACTTC.

This sequence joins TRBV11-2 and TRBJ1-1; D is unresolved. V was shortened by 7 bases and J by 4 bases, with 10 bases between the two germline ends. The CDR3 is 12 amino acids. Per the germline V gene, CDR1 is SGHAT and CDR2 is FQNNGV. CDR3: CASTLVGTEAFF. DNA for the CDR3: TGTGCCAGCACCCTAGTCGGCACTGAAGCTTTCTTT.

This clone appeared a single time. The chain employs TRBV5-1 and TRBJ2-7, with TRBD2 matching 7 bases. With V trimmed by 0 bases and J by 0 bases, 6 bases remained unmatched. Germline loops: CDR1 SGHRS, CDR2 YFSETQ. CDR3 length equals 16 residues. The CDR3 DNA reads as TGCGCCAGCAGCTTGGAACCCGGGGGGTCCTCCTACGAGCAGTACTTC. Translation gives CASSLEPGGSSYEQYF.